The rows below give T cell receptor beta chains drawn from one sample of a study of CD8+ T cells in alopecia areata. Sequencing used immunoSEQ multiplex PCR; TCRdb keeps in-frame clones, though not all of them. The table lists about 200,000 clones, around three fifths of them singletons. This specimen consisted of CD4+ T cells sorted from blood, obtained at week 0. Receptors originate from a human donor with alopecia areata. The CDR3 runs from the conserved cysteine through the conserved F or W. A D gene is named only where the DNA matches it firmly. The listing skips clone size in some rows; elsewhere it reads once, few, many or a size class.

CDR3nt: TGTGCCAGTACTATGGGCAGTTTAAGCAATGAGCAGTTCTTC
CDR3aa: CASTMGSLSNEQFF
d_gene: .
v_gene: TRBV19
j_gene: TRBJ2-1
abundance: .

CDR3nt: TGTGCCAGCAGTGAAGGAGCCGGGGGGCCCGGTGAAAAACTGTTTTTT
CDR3aa: CASSEGAGGPGEKLFF
d_gene: .
v_gene: TRBV6-1
j_gene: TRBJ1-4
abundance: .

CDR3nt: TGTGCCAGTAGACCGGGACAGGGATTTAACCAGCCCCAGCATTTT
CDR3aa: CASRPGQGFNQPQHF
d_gene: TRBD1
v_gene: TRBV19
j_gene: TRBJ1-5
abundance: .

CDR3nt: TGTGCCAGCAGTAGGATCTACGAGCAGTACTTC
CDR3aa: CASSRIYEQYF
d_gene: .
v_gene: TRBV2
j_gene: TRBJ2-7
abundance: .

CDR3nt: TGTGCCAGCACCCAATGGGGGGGCGAGGACACCATATATTTT
CDR3aa: CASTQWGGEDTIYF
d_gene: .
v_gene: TRBV11-2
j_gene: TRBJ1-3
abundance: .

CDR3nt: TGTGCCTGGAATCCGGGATTGGGCGGCTACACCTTC
CDR3aa: CAWNPGLGGYTF
d_gene: .
v_gene: TRBV30
j_gene: TRBJ1-2
abundance: .

CDR3nt: TGTGCCACCTCCCGGGGTAACTCCTACGAGCAGTACTTC
CDR3aa: CATSRGNSYEQYF
d_gene: .
v_gene: TRBV25-1
j_gene: TRBJ2-7
abundance: once

CDR3nt: TGCAGTGCTAGAAGAGAGACCCAGTACTTC
CDR3aa: CSARRETQYF
d_gene: .
v_gene: TRBV20-1
j_gene: TRBJ2-5
abundance: .

CDR3nt: TGTGCCAGCAGTGCATACCAAGGAGGGCACAATGAGCAGTTCTTC
CDR3aa: CASSAYQGGHNEQFF
d_gene: .
v_gene: TRBV25-1
j_gene: TRBJ2-1
abundance: .

CDR3nt: TGTGCCAGCAGCCCCGTGCGGGGGCAGTACGAGCAGTACTTC
CDR3aa: CASSPVRGQYEQYF
d_gene: .
v_gene: TRBV11-2
j_gene: TRBJ2-7
abundance: .

CDR3nt: TGTGCCAGCAGCGATCGACTAGCGGGCTCAGATACGCAGTATTTT
CDR3aa: CASSDRLAGSDTQYF
d_gene: TRBD2
v_gene: TRBV7-2
j_gene: TRBJ2-3
abundance: few

CDR3nt: TGTGCCAGTAGTACACCGGGACAGGGGCACAATGAGCAGTTCTTC
CDR3aa: CASSTPGQGHNEQFF
d_gene: TRBD1
v_gene: TRBV19
j_gene: TRBJ2-1
abundance: .

CDR3nt: TGTGCCAGCAGCCAGGGCGGTAGTAGCGGACGGAATGAGCAGTTCTTC
CDR3aa: CASSQGGSSGRNEQFF
d_gene: .
v_gene: TRBV14
j_gene: TRBJ2-1
abundance: .

CDR3nt: TGCGCCAGCAGCGGGGACAAAGGCACAGATACGCAGTATTTT
CDR3aa: CASSGDKGTDTQYF
d_gene: .
v_gene: TRBV5-1
j_gene: TRBJ2-3
abundance: .

CDR3nt: TGTGCCAGCAGGCCTTGGGGACAACCTAATGAAAAACTGTTTTTT
CDR3aa: CASRPWGQPNEKLFF
d_gene: .
v_gene: TRBV5-4
j_gene: TRBJ1-4
abundance: .

CDR3nt: TGCGCCAGCAGGCTCCCCGGGACTAGCGGAGCCCGTGATACGCAGTATTTT
CDR3aa: CASRLPGTSGARDTQYF
d_gene: TRBD2
v_gene: TRBV5-1
j_gene: TRBJ2-3
abundance: .

CDR3nt: TGTGCCAGCAGCCCCCCCAGCTATACCGGGACTAGGGACTACGAGCAGTACTTC
CDR3aa: CASSPPSYTGTRDYEQYF
d_gene: TRBD2
v_gene: TRBV14
j_gene: TRBJ2-7
abundance: .

CDR3nt: TGTGCCAGCAGCCCCTCTCGAGGTAGCGGGAGGACGAACATTCAGTACTTC
CDR3aa: CASSPSRGSGRTNIQYF
d_gene: TRBD2
v_gene: TRBV7-8
j_gene: TRBJ2-4
abundance: .

CDR3nt: TGTGCCAGTATCACCTATGGGGACAGGGGCCACTCTGGGGCCAACGTCCTGACTTTC
CDR3aa: CASITYGDRGHSGANVLTF
d_gene: TRBD1
v_gene: TRBV19
j_gene: TRBJ2-6
abundance: .

CDR3nt: TGCGCCAGCACCCCCCTCCCAAGGGGGCTGAGGCAGTATTTT
CDR3aa: CASTPLPRGLRQYF
d_gene: TRBD1
v_gene: TRBV23-1
j_gene: TRBJ2-3
abundance: few

CDR3nt: TGTGCCAGTAGTAAACAGGGGTACCCCGGGGAGCTGTTTTTT
CDR3aa: CASSKQGYPGELFF
d_gene: TRBD1
v_gene: TRBV19
j_gene: TRBJ2-2
abundance: .

CDR3nt: TGCGCCAGCAGCCCGCAGGGACTAGCGCCCGAGCAGTACTTC
CDR3aa: CASSPQGLAPEQYF
d_gene: TRBD2
v_gene: TRBV5-1
j_gene: TRBJ2-7
abundance: .

CDR3nt: TGTGCCAGCAGTGGCAACTCCTACGAGCAGTACTTC
CDR3aa: CASSGNSYEQYF
d_gene: .
v_gene: TRBV2
j_gene: TRBJ2-7
abundance: .

CDR3nt: TGTGCCAGCGGTCCCGGAGTGGATGGGGTCTACGAGCAGTACTTC
CDR3aa: CASGPGVDGVYEQYF
d_gene: .
v_gene: TRBV6-6
j_gene: TRBJ2-7
abundance: few

CDR3nt: TGTGCCAGCAGCCCGGGGAGGTCCACAGGGAACACTGAAGCTTTCTTT
CDR3aa: CASSPGRSTGNTEAFF
d_gene: .
v_gene: TRBV14
j_gene: TRBJ1-1
abundance: .

CDR3nt: TGTGCCAGTAAAAGACAGATGAACACTGAAGCTTTCTTT
CDR3aa: CASKRQMNTEAFF
d_gene: .
v_gene: TRBV19
j_gene: TRBJ1-1
abundance: .

CDR3nt: TGTGCCTGGACGGGCGGGGGCGCAATCAGTGGCTACACCTTC
CDR3aa: CAWTGGGAISGYTF
d_gene: .
v_gene: TRBV30
j_gene: TRBJ1-2
abundance: .

CDR3nt: TGTGCCTGGAGTACAGGGGGCTTTGCCACAGATACGCAGTATTTT
CDR3aa: CAWSTGGFATDTQYF
d_gene: TRBD1
v_gene: TRBV30
j_gene: TRBJ2-3
abundance: .

CDR3nt: TGTGCCAGCAGTGAGACAGGGGCCTACGAGCAGTACTTC
CDR3aa: CASSETGAYEQYF
d_gene: TRBD1
v_gene: TRBV6-5
j_gene: TRBJ2-7
abundance: few

CDR3nt: TGTGCCAGCAGTCTCCTACAGAAAAACTATGGCTACACCTTC
CDR3aa: CASSLLQKNYGYTF
d_gene: .
v_gene: TRBV6-1
j_gene: TRBJ1-2
abundance: .

CDR3nt: TGTGCCTGGAGTGGACAGGTGGATCAGCCCCAGCATTTT
CDR3aa: CAWSGQVDQPQHF
d_gene: .
v_gene: TRBV30
j_gene: TRBJ1-5
abundance: few

CDR3nt: TGTGCCAGCAGTTCAAACAGGGAAGGCTACGAGCAGTACTTC
CDR3aa: CASSSNREGYEQYF
d_gene: .
v_gene: TRBV6-1
j_gene: TRBJ2-7
abundance: .

CDR3nt: TGCAGCGTTCTGGAGGAGCAGTTCTTC
CDR3aa: CSVLEEQFF
d_gene: .
v_gene: TRBV29-1
j_gene: TRBJ2-1
abundance: .

CDR3nt: TGCGCCAGCAGCCAATGGGCAGTTAAGGGGAATGAGCAGTTCTTC
CDR3aa: CASSQWAVKGNEQFF
d_gene: .
v_gene: TRBV4-1
j_gene: TRBJ2-1
abundance: once

CDR3nt: TGTGCCAGCAGAAAGGGACAGGGGATCTACGAGCAGTACTTC
CDR3aa: CASRKGQGIYEQYF
d_gene: TRBD1
v_gene: TRBV6-5
j_gene: TRBJ2-7
abundance: .

CDR3nt: TGTGCCAGCAGCTTGTGGTCCGGGACTAGCGGTACCGGGGAGCTGTTTTTT
CDR3aa: CASSLWSGTSGTGELFF
d_gene: TRBD2
v_gene: TRBV5-4
j_gene: TRBJ2-2
abundance: few

CDR3nt: TGCGCCAGCAGCTTGGGGACTAGCGGGGCCACAGATACGCAGTATTTT
CDR3aa: CASSLGTSGATDTQYF
d_gene: TRBD2
v_gene: TRBV5-1
j_gene: TRBJ2-3
abundance: .

CDR3nt: TGTGCCTGGAGTGGGGACGCGGGGGGCTACACCTTC
CDR3aa: CAWSGDAGGYTF
d_gene: .
v_gene: TRBV30
j_gene: TRBJ1-2
abundance: .

CDR3nt: TGTGCCAGCAGCGTACTTTCGGGCCAAATCACAGATACGCAGTATTTT
CDR3aa: CASSVLSGQITDTQYF
d_gene: .
v_gene: TRBV9
j_gene: TRBJ2-3
abundance: .

CDR3nt: TGTGCCTGGAGGGAGCCGGGACTAGCGGGGGGACGAAACTCTGGGGCCAACGTCCTGACTTTC
CDR3aa: CAWREPGLAGGRNSGANVLTF
d_gene: TRBD2
v_gene: TRBV30
j_gene: TRBJ2-6
abundance: .

CDR3nt: TGTGCCAGCAGCTACTCTGGAAACACCATATATTTT
CDR3aa: CASSYSGNTIYF
d_gene: .
v_gene: TRBV14
j_gene: TRBJ1-3
abundance: few

CDR3nt: TGTGCCTGGAGTTCACCAGGATTCTACACCGGGGAGCTGTTTTTT
CDR3aa: CAWSSPGFYTGELFF
d_gene: .
v_gene: TRBV30
j_gene: TRBJ2-2
abundance: few

CDR3nt: TGTGCCCGTTGGGACCAGGGAAACACTGAAGCTTTCTTT
CDR3aa: CARWDQGNTEAFF
d_gene: .
v_gene: TRBV30
j_gene: TRBJ1-1
abundance: .

CDR3nt: TGTGCCAGCAGTTACTCGTTTCAGGCCCAAGAGACCCAGTACTTC
CDR3aa: CASSYSFQAQETQYF
d_gene: .
v_gene: TRBV6-5
j_gene: TRBJ2-5
abundance: .

CDR3nt: TGCAGCGTTGAGCCAGGGAATTGGGGCTACACCTTC
CDR3aa: CSVEPGNWGYTF
d_gene: .
v_gene: TRBV29-1
j_gene: TRBJ1-2
abundance: .

CDR3nt: TGCGCCAGCAGCCAAGGAGCGGCAGACTATAGCAATCAGCCCCAGCATTTT
CDR3aa: CASSQGAADYSNQPQHF
d_gene: .
v_gene: TRBV4-1
j_gene: TRBJ1-5
abundance: .

CDR3nt: TGTGCCTACGTCGCGGGGTTGGTTGAGCAGTTCTTC
CDR3aa: CAYVAGLVEQFF
d_gene: .
v_gene: TRBV30
j_gene: TRBJ2-1
abundance: .

CDR3nt: TGTGCCAGCAGCCCGAGGCAGGGAGGAAGGCAGTACTTC
CDR3aa: CASSPRQGGRQYF
d_gene: .
v_gene: TRBV13
j_gene: TRBJ2-7
abundance: few

CDR3nt: TGTGCCGCGAAGGGGGCGGGCACTGAAGCTTTCTTT
CDR3aa: CAAKGAGTEAFF
d_gene: TRBD1
v_gene: TRBV6-1
j_gene: TRBJ1-1
abundance: .

CDR3nt: TGTGCCAGCAGCGTAGGGGCTAGCGGGGGGACCGAGAATGAGCAGTTCTTC
CDR3aa: CASSVGASGGTENEQFF
d_gene: TRBD2
v_gene: TRBV9
j_gene: TRBJ2-1
abundance: few

CDR3nt: TGCGCCAGCAGCTTTACTAGTCGGGAGACCCAGTACTTC
CDR3aa: CASSFTSRETQYF
d_gene: .
v_gene: TRBV5-1
j_gene: TRBJ2-5
abundance: .

CDR3nt: TGTGCCAGTTGGGACACAAAAAACATTCAGTACTTC
CDR3aa: CASWDTKNIQYF
d_gene: .
v_gene: TRBV6-1
j_gene: TRBJ2-4
abundance: few